This T cell receptor beta chain was observed in a study of T cells in Graves' hyperthyroidism and ophthalmopathy. The CDR3 is 14 residues long. Germline CDR1 KGHSY, CDR2 FQNENV. On this clonotype: One end of the junction fails to match germline, which may point to a read error.

What was amplified from RNA transcripts were TCR beta CDR3 regions. A set of HTBI primers served as the primers for a first-round RT-PCR of the TCR CDR3. One entry per CDR3 protein, called by TCRdb with MiXCR from the multiplex PCR reads. Of roughly 510,000 distinct CDR3 sequences listed, roughly 45% are singletons. The chain has TRBV16 and TRBJ2-7, with D uncertain. The sequencing input was peripheral blood or thyroid tissue (not recorded which). The origin of this receptor is an adult woman with Graves' disease, either hyperthyroidism or ophthalmopathy (not recorded which). This chain's CDR3 is CANSQFAGSYEQYF. The CDR3 bases are TGTGCCAACAGCCAATTTGCTGGCTCCTACGAGCAGTACTTC.